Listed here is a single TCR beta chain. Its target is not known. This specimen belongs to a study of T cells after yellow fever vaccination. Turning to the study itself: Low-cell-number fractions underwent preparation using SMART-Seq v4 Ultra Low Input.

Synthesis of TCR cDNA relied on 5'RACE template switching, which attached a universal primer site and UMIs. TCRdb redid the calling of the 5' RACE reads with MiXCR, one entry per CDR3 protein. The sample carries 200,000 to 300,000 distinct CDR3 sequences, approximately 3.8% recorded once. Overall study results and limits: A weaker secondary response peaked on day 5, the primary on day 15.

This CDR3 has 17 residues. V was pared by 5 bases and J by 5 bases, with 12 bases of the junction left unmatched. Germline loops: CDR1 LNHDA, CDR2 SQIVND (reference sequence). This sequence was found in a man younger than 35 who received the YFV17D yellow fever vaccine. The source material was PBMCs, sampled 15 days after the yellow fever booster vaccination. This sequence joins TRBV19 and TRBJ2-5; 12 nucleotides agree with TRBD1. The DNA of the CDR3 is TGTGCCAGTAGTCCTCACGGGGGACAGGGGGCCGGGGAGACCCAGTACTTC. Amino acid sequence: CASSPHGGQGAGETQYF.